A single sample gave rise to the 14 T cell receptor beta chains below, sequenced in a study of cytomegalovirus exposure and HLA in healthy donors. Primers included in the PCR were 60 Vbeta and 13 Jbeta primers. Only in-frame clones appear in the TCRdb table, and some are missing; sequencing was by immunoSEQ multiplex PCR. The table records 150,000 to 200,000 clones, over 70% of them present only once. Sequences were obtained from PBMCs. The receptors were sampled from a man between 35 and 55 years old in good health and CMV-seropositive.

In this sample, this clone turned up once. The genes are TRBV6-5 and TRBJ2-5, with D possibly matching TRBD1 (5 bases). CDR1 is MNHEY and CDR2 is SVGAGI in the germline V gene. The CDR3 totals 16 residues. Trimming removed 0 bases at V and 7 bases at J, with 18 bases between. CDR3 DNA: TGTGCCAGCAGTTACTCACCCACAGGAGCGCAGGGGACCCAGTACTTC. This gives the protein CASSYSPTGAQGTQYF.

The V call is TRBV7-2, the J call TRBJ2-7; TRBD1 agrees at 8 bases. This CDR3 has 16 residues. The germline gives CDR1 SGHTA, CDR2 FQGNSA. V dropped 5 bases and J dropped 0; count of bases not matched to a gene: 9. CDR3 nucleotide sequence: TGTGCCAGCAGCGCCCGACAGGGGACAAGCTCCTACGAGCAGTACTTC. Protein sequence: CASSARQGTSSYEQYF.

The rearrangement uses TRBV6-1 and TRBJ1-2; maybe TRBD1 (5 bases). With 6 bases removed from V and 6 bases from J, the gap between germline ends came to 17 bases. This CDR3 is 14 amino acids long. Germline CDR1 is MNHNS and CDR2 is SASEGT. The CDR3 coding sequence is TGTGCCAGCAGCCCGGGACTGAAAACGGATGGCTACACCTTC. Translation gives CASSPGLKTDGYTF.

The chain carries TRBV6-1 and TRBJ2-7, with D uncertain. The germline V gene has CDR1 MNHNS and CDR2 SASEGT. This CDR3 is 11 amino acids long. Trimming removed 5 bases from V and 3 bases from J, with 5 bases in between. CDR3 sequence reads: CASSLNYEQYF. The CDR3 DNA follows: TGTGCCAGCAGTCTAAACTACGAGCAGTACTTC.

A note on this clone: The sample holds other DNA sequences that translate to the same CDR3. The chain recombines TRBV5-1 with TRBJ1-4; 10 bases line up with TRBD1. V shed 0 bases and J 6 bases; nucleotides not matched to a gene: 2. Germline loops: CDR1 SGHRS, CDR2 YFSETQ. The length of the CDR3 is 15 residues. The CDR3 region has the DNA TGCGCCAGCAGCTTGGCCGGGACAGGGGATGAAAAACTGTTTTTT. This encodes CASSLAGTGDEKLFF.

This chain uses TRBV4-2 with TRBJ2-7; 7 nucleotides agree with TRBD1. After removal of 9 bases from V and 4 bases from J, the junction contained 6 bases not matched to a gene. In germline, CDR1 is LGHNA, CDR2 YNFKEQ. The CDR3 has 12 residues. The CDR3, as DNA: TGTGCCAGTGGCGACAGGGAATACGAGCAGTACTTC. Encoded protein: CASGDREYEQYF.

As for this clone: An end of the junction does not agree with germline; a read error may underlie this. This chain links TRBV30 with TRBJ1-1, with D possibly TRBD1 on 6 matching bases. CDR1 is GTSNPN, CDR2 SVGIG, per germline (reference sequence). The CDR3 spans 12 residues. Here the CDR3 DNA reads TGTGCCTGGATGGGGATGGGGGCCGAAGCTCTCTTT. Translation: CAWMGMGAEALF.

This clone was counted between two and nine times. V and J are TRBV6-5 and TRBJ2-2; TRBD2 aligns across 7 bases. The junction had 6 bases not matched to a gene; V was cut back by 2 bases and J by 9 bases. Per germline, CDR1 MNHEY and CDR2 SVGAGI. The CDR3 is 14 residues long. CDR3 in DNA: TGTGCCAGCAGTTACGGGGGGGTTAAGAGGGAGCTGTTTTTT. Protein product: CASSYGGVKRELFF.

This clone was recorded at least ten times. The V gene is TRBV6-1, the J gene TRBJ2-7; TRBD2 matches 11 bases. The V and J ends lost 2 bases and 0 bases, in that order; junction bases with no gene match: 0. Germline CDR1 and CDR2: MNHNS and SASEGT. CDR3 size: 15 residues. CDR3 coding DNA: TGTGCCAGCAGTGAACTAGCGGGAGGCTCCTACGAGCAGTACTTC. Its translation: CASSELAGGSYEQYF.

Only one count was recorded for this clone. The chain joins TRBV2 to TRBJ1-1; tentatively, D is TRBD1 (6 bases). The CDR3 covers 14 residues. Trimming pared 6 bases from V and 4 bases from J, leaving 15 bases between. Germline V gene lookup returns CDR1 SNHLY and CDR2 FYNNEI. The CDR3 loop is CASSEQGSSTEAFF. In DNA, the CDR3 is TGTGCCAGCAGCGAACAGGGTTCGTCCACTGAAGCTTTCTTT.

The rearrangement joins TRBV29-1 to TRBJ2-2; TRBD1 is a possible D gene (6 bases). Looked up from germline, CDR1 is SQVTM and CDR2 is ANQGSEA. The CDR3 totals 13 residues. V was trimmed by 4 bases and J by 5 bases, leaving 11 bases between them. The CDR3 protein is CSVAVGQTGELFF. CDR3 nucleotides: TGCAGCGTTGCGGTCGGACAGACCGGGGAGCTGTTTTTT.

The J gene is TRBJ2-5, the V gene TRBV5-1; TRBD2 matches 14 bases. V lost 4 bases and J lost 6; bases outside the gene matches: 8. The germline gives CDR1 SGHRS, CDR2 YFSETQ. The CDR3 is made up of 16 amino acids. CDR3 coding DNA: TGCGCCAGCAGCCCCCGGGGACTAGCGGGAGCTAAGACCCAGTACTTC. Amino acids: CASSPRGLAGAKTQYF.

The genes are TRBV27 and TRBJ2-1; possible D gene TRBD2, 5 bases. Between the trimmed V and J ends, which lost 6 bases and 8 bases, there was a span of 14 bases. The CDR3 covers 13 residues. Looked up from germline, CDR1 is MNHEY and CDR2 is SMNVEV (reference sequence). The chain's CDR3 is CASSPSGWDEQFF. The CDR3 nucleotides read TGTGCCAGCAGCCCATCGGGATGGGATGAGCAGTTCTTC.

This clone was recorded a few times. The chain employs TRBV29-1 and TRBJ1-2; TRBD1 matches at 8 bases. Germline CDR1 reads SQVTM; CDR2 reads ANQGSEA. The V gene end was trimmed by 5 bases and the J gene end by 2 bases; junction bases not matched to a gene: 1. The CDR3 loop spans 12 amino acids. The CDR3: CSVTGGNYGYTF. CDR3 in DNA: TGCAGCGTTACAGGGGGAAACTATGGCTACACCTTC.